A single sample gave rise to the 3 T cell receptor beta chains below, sequenced in a study of cytomegalovirus exposure and HLA in healthy donors. Vbeta (60) and Jbeta (13) primers were used in the PCR. The data were produced by immunoSEQ multiplex PCR, yet TCRdb's version contains in-frame clones alone and is incomplete. Counted here are 120,000 to 150,000 clones, under 85% occurring once; the ten biggest clones make up around 6.7%. Sequenced material: PBMCs. The receptors originated from a woman in her thirties or forties in good health and CMV-seropositive.

This chain uses TRBV5-1 with TRBJ2-5; possible D gene TRBD2, 6 bases. Germline assignment: CDR1 SGHRS and CDR2 YFSETQ. V was clipped by 3 bases and J by 2 bases, with 17 bases between them. The CDR3 extends over 16 amino acids. This chain's CDR3 is CASSSLVGGIQETQYF. In DNA, the CDR3 is TGCGCCAGCAGCTCGCTGGTGGGGGGAATACAAGAGACCCAGTACTTC.

The V and J genes are TRBV9 and TRBJ2-2; 12 bases map to TRBD2. Germline V CDR1 and CDR2: SGDLS, YYNGEE. The CDR3 spans 18 residues. V shed 3 bases, J shed 3 bases, and the junction held 9 bases outside the gene matches. This CDR3 is CASSDQTSGGLYTGELFF. The CDR3 nucleotides read TGTGCCAGCAGCGACCAGACTAGCGGGGGACTGTACACCGGGGAGCTGTTTTTT.

On this clone itself: Relative to the germline gene, one junction end is altered; a read error may explain this. The rearrangement uses TRBV7-9 and TRBJ1-3; a weak D match, TRBD1 (5 bases). The CDR3 is 17 residues long. Germline-derived CDR1 and CDR2 are SEHNR and FQNEAQ (reference sequence). The CDR3 region is CSSSSQGVFFSGNTIYF. DNA for the CDR3: TGTTCCAGCAGCTCACAAGGGGTTTTTTTCTCTGGAAACACCATATATTTT.